This passage covers 25 T cell receptor beta chains from one sample sequenced in a study of glioma-infiltrating T cells. The iRepertoire nested amplicon-rescue multiplex PCR amplified TCR alpha and beta CDR3s from RNA. TCRdb reprocessed the multiplex PCR reads with MiXCR, giving one entry per CDR3 protein. The sample lists tens of thousands of distinct CDR3 sequences; roughly 40% were seen once. The source material was glioma tissue, nonneoplastic brain tissue, or PBMCs (not recorded which). These receptors originate from a human donor with low-grade glioma or glioblastoma, undergoing nonglioma brain surgery, or in good health (not recorded which).

This clonotype was recorded at least ten times. The chain couples TRBV19 to TRBJ2-6; possible D gene TRBD1, 5 bases. The CDR3 extends over 14 amino acids. V was clipped by 5 bases and J by 4 bases, with 9 bases between them. Germline-derived CDR1 and CDR2 are LNHDA and SQIVND (reference sequence). The CDR3, as DNA: TGTGCCAGTAGTTCAGGGTACGGGGCCAACGTCCTGACTTTC. It encodes CASSSGYGANVLTF.

This clonotype was detected many times. V is TRBV7-2 and J is TRBJ2-2; D is perhaps TRBD1 (6 bases). V was clipped by 5 bases and J by 2 bases, with 12 bases between them. The CDR3 is made up of 15 amino acids. Germline assignment: CDR1 SGHTA and CDR2 FQGNSA. CDR3 in amino acids: CASSNRTVNTGELFF. The CDR3 DNA is TGTGCCAGCAGCAACAGGACAGTAAACACCGGGGAGCTGTTTTTT. The full variable domain, its missing parts supplied by reference TRBV7-2 and TRBJ2-2, is GAGVSQSPSNKVTEKGKDVELRCDPISGHTALYWYRQSLGQGLEFLIYFQGNSAPDKSGLPSDRFSAERTGGSVSTLTIQRTQQEDSAVYLCASSNRTVNTGELFFGEGSRLTVL.

The table lists this clonotype with many counts. The chain uses TRBV4-3 and TRBJ2-5, with D unresolved. Looked up from germline, CDR1 is LGHNA and CDR2 is YSLEER. CDR3 length equals 13 residues. V dropped 0 bases and J dropped 9 bases, with 11 bases sitting between them. The CDR3 DNA sequence: TGCGCCAGCAGCCAAGAATTGGGATTGGCCCAGTACTTC. Amino acids: CASSQELGLAQYF.

The chain is built from TRBV20-1 and TRBJ1-1; D gene uncertain. Germline loops: CDR1 DFQATT, CDR2 SNEGSKA (reference sequence). With 3 bases removed from V and 0 bases from J, the gap between germline ends came to 11 bases. The CDR3 has 14 residues. The CDR3: CSASPPGLNTEAFF. CDR3 sequence (DNA): TGCAGTGCTAGTCCGCCCGGCCTGAACACTGAAGCTTTCTTT.

A remark on this clonotype: At one of its ends the junction is not consistent with the germline gene, which may arise from a read error. This chain links TRBV20-1 with TRBJ2-3; D might be TRBD1 or TRBD2, each matching 6 bases. This CDR3 has 15 residues. The V gene's germline CDR1 is DFQATT and CDR2 SNEGSKA (reference sequence). CDR3 amino acids: CSARESLGGTDTQYF. The CDR3 bases are TGCAGTGCTAGGGAGTCCCTCGGGGGCACAGATACACAGTATTTT.

A remark on this clonotype: One end of the junction varies from germline; a read error may be responsible. V gene TRBV29-1 combines with J gene TRBJ2-7; 7 bases agree with TRBD2. The CDR3 contains 12 residues. Germline V gene data show CDR1 as SQVTM and CDR2 as ANQGSEA. CDR3: CSVEGGGREKYF. The CDR3 coding sequence is TGCAGCGTTGAAGGCGGGGGACGCGAGAAGTACTTC.

This clonotype has only a few counts. A read error may explain this, as a much larger clone is one base away. This rearrangement joins TRBV12-3 or TRBV12-4 to TRBJ1-3, with a weak D call TRBD1 (6 bases). The V end lost 6 bases, the J end lost 2 bases, and 11 bases lay between the germline ends. The CDR3 consists of 14 residues. Written as DNA, the CDR3 is TGTGCCAGCAGCGGAGCAGGGGCTGGAAACACCATATATTTT. Its translation is CASSGAGAGNTIYF.

This clonotype occurred many times. V gene TRBV14 combines with J gene TRBJ2-1, with no clear D. With 0 bases removed from V and 0 bases from J, the gap between germline ends came to 15 bases. Per germline, CDR1 SGHDN and CDR2 FVKESK. The CDR3 is made up of 18 amino acids. CDR3 bases: TGTGCCAGCAGCCAAGATTTTCCCGCTCAGTACTCCTACAATGAGCAGTTCTTC. This gives the protein CASSQDFPAQYSYNEQFF.

As concerns this clonotype: One junction end does not reproduce the germline sequence, and a read error may be involved. The chain uses TRBV5-5 and TRBJ1-5, with D perhaps TRBD1 (5 bases). The CDR3 loop spans 15 amino acids. The germline gives CDR1 SGHKS, CDR2 YYEKEE (reference sequence). As DNA, the CDR3 is TGTGCCAGCAGCCTAACAGGTCCGGTAGGTCAGCCCAAGCATTTT. This sequence encodes CASSLTGPVGQPKHF.

The sample holds many counts of this clonotype. The chain employs TRBV7-9 and TRBJ2-2; D is possibly TRBD2 (5 bases). Germline V lookup: CDR1 SEHNR, CDR2 FQNEAQ (reference sequence). The CDR3 sequence is 12 residues long. With 1 base removed from V and 10 bases from J, the gap between germline ends came to 7 bases. This chain's CDR3 is CASSLVREELFF. For the CDR3, the DNA is TGTGCCAGCAGCTTAGTTCGGGAGGAGCTGTTTTTT.

There are many counts of this clonotype. The rearrangement uses TRBV12-3 or TRBV12-4 and TRBJ2-3; 7 bases align to TRBD1. V lost 6 bases and J lost 1; bases outside the gene matches: 4. The CDR3 length is 14 residues. The CDR3 reads CASRLDRGTDTQYF. Here the CDR3 DNA reads TGTGCCAGCAGGCTAGACAGGGGCACAGATACGCAGTATTTT.

This clonotype was recorded at least ten times. The chain is built from TRBV2 and TRBJ1-2; D gene unclear. The CDR3 is made up of 14 amino acids. The germline CDR1 and CDR2 sequences are SNHLY and FYNNEI. Trimming took 2 bases from V and 6 from J, leaving 13 bases between them. CDR3 sequence (DNA): TGTGCCAGCAGTGAACAAGAGGGTCTGCATGGCTACACCTTC. Protein sequence: CASSEQEGLHGYTF.

Comment on this clonotype: A much larger clone lies a single base off, so this may be a read error. The V call is TRBV7-3, the J call TRBJ2-1; D possibly corresponds to TRBD2 (5 bases). Trimming shortened V by 8 bases and J by 4 bases, and 21 bases separated the two germline ends. Germline assignment: CDR1 SGHTA and CDR2 FQGTGA. The length of the CDR3 is 16 residues. The CDR3 sequence: CASCRDSGEWYNEQFF. The DNA of the CDR3 is TGTGCCAGCTGCCGGGATTCTGGGGAGTGGTACAATGAGCAGTTCTTC.

As to this clonotype: This may be a read error: a much more frequent sequence differs by one nucleotide. The gene calls are TRBV25-1 and TRBJ2-6; D gene uncertain. The CDR3 has 16 residues. CDR1 and CDR2 (germline): MGHDK, SYGVNS. CDR3 region: CVSSLNKGSGANVLTF. CDR3 DNA: TGTGTCAGCAGTCTAAATAAGGGCTCTGGGGCCAACGTCCTGACTTTC.

This clonotype occurred many times. This chain uses TRBV28 with TRBJ2-7; TRBD1 matches at 8 bases. V trimming: 2 bases; J trimming: 0 bases; junction bases outside the gene matches: 6. CDR1 is MDHEN, CDR2 SYDVKM, per germline. The CDR3 totals 16 residues. The CDR3 nucleotides are TGTGCCAGCAGTTTAGCCAGGGACAGGATCTCCTACGAGCAGTACTTC. Its protein product is CASSLARDRISYEQYF.

This clonotype was seen a single time. The conserved closing phenylalanine or tryptophan is absent in this CDR3, likely reflecting a read error. V and J are TRBV4-1 and TRBJ1-1, with 9 bases aligning to TRBD1. The CDR3 consists of 15 residues. Germline V gene data show CDR1 as MGHRA and CDR2 as YSYEKL. The junction had 9 bases not matched to a gene; V was cut back by 5 bases and J by 5 bases. CDR3 protein: CASSLGGQGRTEAFS. In nucleotides, the CDR3 is TGCGCCAGCAGCTTAGGAGGACAGGGGAGGACTGAAGCTTTCTCT.

This clonotype was seen just once. A clone one base away is much larger, so this may be a read error. The chain recombines TRBV9 with TRBJ1-1, with D perhaps TRBD1 (6 bases). The V and J ends lost 3 bases and 7 bases respectively, with 13 bases between them. Germline V gene lookup returns CDR1 SGDLS and CDR2 YYNGEE. This CDR3 has 13 residues. DNA for the CDR3: TGTGCCAGCAGCGCAGTGAAGGACAGTGAAGCTTTCTTT. Protein: CASSAVKDSEAFF.

The table lists this clonotype with many counts. This rearrangement joins TRBV3-1 to TRBJ2-1; 7 bases match TRBD1. CDR1 is LGHDT and CDR2 is YNNKEL in the germline V gene (reference sequence). This CDR3 contains 15 residues. The J segment lost 3 bases and the V segment lost 1 base, leaving 3 bases of the junction unmatched. The CDR3 is CASSQGPGGYNEQFF. The DNA of the CDR3 is TGTGCCAGCAGCCAAGGTCCAGGGGGCTACAATGAGCAGTTCTTC.

There are many counts of this clonotype. The V and J genes are TRBV5-1 and TRBJ2-2; D might be TRBD2 (6 bases). CDR1 is SGHRS and CDR2 is YFSETQ in the germline V gene. V was pared by 0 bases and J by 3 bases, with 12 bases between. The CDR3 consists of 16 residues. As DNA, the CDR3 is TGCGCCAGCAGCTTGGCCGGGGGAGAGGACACCGGGGAGCTGTTTTTT. Translation: CASSLAGGEDTGELFF.

With regard to this clonotype: Just one base apart from a much larger clone, this may be a read error. The chain combines TRBV12-3 or TRBV12-4 with TRBJ2-1, with TRBD2 identical over 10 bases. The CDR3 spans 15 residues. V trimming: 5 bases; J trimming: 6 bases; junction bases outside the gene matches: 7. The CDR3 nucleotides are TGTGCCAGCAGTCTTGGGACTAGCGAGGCCAATGAGCAGTTCTTC. It yields the protein CASSLGTSEANEQFF.

This clonotype was observed at least ten times. The chain has TRBV6-5 and TRBJ2-5, with no clear D. V gave up 0 bases and J gave up 0 bases, with 8 bases separating them. CDR1 is MNHEY, CDR2 SVGAGI, per germline. This CDR3 has 15 residues. CDR3 in DNA: TGTGCCAGCAGTTACTCAATGGCAGACCAAGAGACCCAGTACTTC. It encodes CASSYSMADQETQYF.

Only one count was recorded for this clonotype. One junction end does not reproduce the germline sequence, and a read error may be involved. The V gene is TRBV6-5, the J gene TRBJ2-5; 14 positions match TRBD2. The CDR3 contains 17 residues. The germline gives CDR1 MNHEY, CDR2 SVGAGI. The CDR3 DNA reads as TGTGCCGGCAGCTCGGGCGGGACTAGCGGGAGATGGAAGACCCGGTACTTC. It is translated as CAGSSGGTSGRWKTRYF.

Ten or more counts support this clonotype. This rearrangement joins TRBV28 to TRBJ1-5; no firm D call. The CDR3 is 15 residues long. The V end lost 6 bases, the J end lost 1 base, and 13 bases lay between the germline ends. Germline CDR1 and CDR2: MDHEN and SYDVKM. The CDR3 region is CASSYTGVSNQPQHF. In nucleotides, the CDR3 is TGTGCCAGCAGCTACACTGGGGTCAGCAATCAGCCCCAGCATTTT.

This clonotype appeared many times. This rearrangement joins TRBV29-1 to TRBJ1-2, with D hard to call. Germline-derived CDR1 and CDR2 are SQVTM and ANQGSEA. The CDR3 runs to 14 residues. With 1 base removed from V and 4 bases from J, the gap between germline ends came to 13 bases. The CDR3 DNA sequence: TGCAGCGTTGAAGGGGTCAGCGAGGGCTATGGCTACACCTTC. This sequence encodes CSVEGVSEGYGYTF.

In this sample, this clonotype turned up many times. This chain links TRBV20-1 with TRBJ2-7; D unclear. The germline V gene has CDR1 DFQATT and CDR2 SNEGSKA (reference sequence). V was shortened by 2 bases and J by 0 bases, with 8 bases between the two germline ends. This CDR3 is built from 13 residues. The CDR3 DNA follows: TGCAGTGCTAGAAGGCGGACCTCCTACGAGCAGTACTTC. Translated: CSARRRTSYEQYF.